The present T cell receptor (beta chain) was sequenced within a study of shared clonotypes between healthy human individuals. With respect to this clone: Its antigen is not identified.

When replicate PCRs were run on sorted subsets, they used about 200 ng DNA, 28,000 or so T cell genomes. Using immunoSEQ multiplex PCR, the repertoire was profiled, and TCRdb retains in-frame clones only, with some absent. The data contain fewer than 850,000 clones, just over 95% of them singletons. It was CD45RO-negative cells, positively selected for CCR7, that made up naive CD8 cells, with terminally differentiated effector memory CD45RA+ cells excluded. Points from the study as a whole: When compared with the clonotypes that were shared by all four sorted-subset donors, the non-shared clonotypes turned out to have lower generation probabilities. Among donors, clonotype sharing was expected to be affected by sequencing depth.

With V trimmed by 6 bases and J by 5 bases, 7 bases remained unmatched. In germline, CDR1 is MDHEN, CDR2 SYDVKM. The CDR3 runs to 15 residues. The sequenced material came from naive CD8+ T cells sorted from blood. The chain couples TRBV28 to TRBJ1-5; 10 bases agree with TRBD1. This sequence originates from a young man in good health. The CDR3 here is CASSRDRGGYQPQHF. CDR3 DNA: TGTGCCAGCAGCCGGGACAGGGGAGGATATCAGCCCCAGCATTTT.